The rows below give T cell receptor beta chains drawn from one sample of a study of T cell responses to AZD1222 COVID-19 vaccine. This table comes from immunoSEQ multiplex PCR, and its TCRdb copy is limited to in-frame clones, with some not included. The repertoire has under 200,000 clones, more than 85% of them found once; the top ten carry about 3.9%. The material was peripheral blood, obtained on day 0 of AZD1222 vaccination. The receptors come from an adult in good health. The CDR3 runs from the conserved cysteine through the conserved F or W. Fields, in order: V gene, J gene, clone size, D gene, CDR3 DNA, CDR3 protein. The D gene is left open where the match is weak. Size is omitted from some rows. Given values are once, few, many or a class for expanded clones.

>TRBV19|TRBJ2-5|NA|NA
TGTGCCAGTAGCCCTACAAGCGCGCAAGAGACCCAGTACTTC
CASSPTSAQETQYF
>TRBV5-1|TRBJ1-2|NA|TRBD1
TGCGCCACCCGACAGGGCGGGCGTGATGGCTACACCTTC
CATRQGGRDGYTF
>TRBV3-1/TRBV3-2|TRBJ2-3|NA|TRBD2
TGTGCCAGCAGCCATAACGGACTAGCGAGGGATACGCAGTATTTT
CASSHNGLARDTQYF
>TRBV19|TRBJ1-5|NA|NA
TGTGCCAGTAGTTCTCAGTCTCAGCCCCAGCATTTT
CASSSQSQPQHF
>TRBV3-1/TRBV3-2|TRBJ2-1|NA|NA
TGTGCCAGCAGCCAACGGGGAACCTCCTACAATGAGCAGTTCTTC
CASSQRGTSYNEQFF
>TRBV18|TRBJ2-7|NA|NA
TGTGCCAGCTCACCCGACCAAAGCTCCTACGAGCAGTACTTC
CASSPDQSSYEQYF
>TRBV10-3|TRBJ2-4|NA|NA
TGTGCCATCAAGGCGGACAGCGCAGCCAAAAACATTCAGTACTTC
CAIKADSAAKNIQYF
>TRBV5-6|TRBJ1-2|NA|NA
TGTGCCAGCAGCCAGGGTAGGCTGGGCTACACCTTC
CASSQGRLGYTF
>TRBV5-4|TRBJ1-1|NA|NA
TGTGCCAGCAGGAACGGTACTGAAGCTTTCTTT
CASRNGTEAFF
>TRBV10-1|TRBJ1-1|NA|NA
TGCGCCAGCAGTGAGGGGGTAAGAGCTTTCTTT
CASSEGVRAFF
>TRBV30|TRBJ2-5|NA|TRBD1
TGTGCCTGGAGTGCCACGACAGGGAAAACCGAAGAGACCCAGTACTTC
CAWSATTGKTEETQYF
>TRBV19|TRBJ2-1|NA|TRBD2
TGTGCCAGTAGTATAGATCGGTATAGCGGGCCCTACAATGAGCAGTTCTTC
CASSIDRYSGPYNEQFF
>TRBV11-2|TRBJ1-1|once|NA
TGTGCCAGCAGCCCACCCCTGAACACTGAAGCTTTCTTT
CASSPPLNTEAFF
>TRBV10-3|TRBJ1-5|once|NA
TGTGCCATCAGTGAGCCTTCAGCGGGGGGCGGCAATCAGCCCCAGCATTTT
CAISEPSAGGGNQPQHF
>TRBV7-6|TRBJ2-7|NA|TRBD1
TGTGCCAGCAGGGGACAGGGGTACGAGCAGTACTTC
CASRGQGYEQYF
>TRBV9|TRBJ2-5|NA|TRBD2
TGTGCCAGCAGCGTAACAGGGGCTAGCGGGGGACAAGAGACCCAGTACTTC
CASSVTGASGGQETQYF
>TRBV3-1/TRBV3-2|TRBJ2-5|NA|TRBD2
TGTGCCAGCAGCCAGGCTAAACTAGCGGGCCAAGAGACCCAGTACTTC
CASSQAKLAGQETQYF
>TRBV29-1|TRBJ1-2|NA|NA
TGCAGCGTTGAAGACAGGGGTCTAAATAACTATGGCTACACCTTC
CSVEDRGLNNYGYTF
>TRBV27|TRBJ2-7|NA|TRBD1
TGTGCCAGCAGTTTGGGACAGCACTACGAGCAGTACTTC
CASSLGQHYEQYF